This T cell receptor (beta chain) was recovered during a study of neoadjuvant nivolumab and ipilimumab in lung cancer. Looking at the study overall: Nivolumab 3 mg/kg was given days 1, 15 and 29, plus ipilimumab 1 mg/kg day 1 in combination. General study points: Compared with tumor-adjacent uninvolved lung, resected tumors showed greater richness and clonality.

V lost 9 bases to trimming and J lost 5 bases, with 13 bases between them. CDR1 and CDR2 (germline): SGHTA, FQGNSA. The CDR3 consists of 12 residues. Data came from immunoSEQ multiplex PCR; TCRdb stores just in-frame clones and leaves some out. The profile shows 9,500 to 10,000 clones, over 60% of them singletons. As regards this clone: Antigen unknown.

This specimen was tumor tissue, taken after neoadjuvant nivolumab, alone or with ipilimumab, at or shortly before surgery. The genes are TRBV7-2 and TRBJ2-5; no clear D gene. The TCR was taken from an adult with non-small cell lung cancer. Some clones in this sample may be carry-over from other donors' samples. CDR3 in amino acids: CASTPRTETQYF. In DNA, the CDR3 is TGTGCCAGTACCCCCCGGACCGAGACCCAGTACTTC.